Listed below are T cell receptor beta chains from one sample, sequenced in a study of T cell responses to AZD1222 COVID-19 vaccine. Generated by immunoSEQ multiplex PCR, the TCRdb table keeps only in-frame clones and is missing some. In the table there are over 150,000 clones, approximately 87% of which are singletons. This material consisted of peripheral blood, taken on day 0 of MenACWY control vaccination. The source is an adult in good health. Both conserved end residues are part of each CDR3. D genes are given only for firm matches. The listing skips clone size in some rows; elsewhere it reads once, few, many or a size class.

V gene	J gene	clone size	D gene	CDR3 DNA	CDR3 protein
TRBV4-3	TRBJ1-2	few	-	TGCGCCAGCAGCCAAGTCCCCTTCGGACCAGGCTACACCTTC	CASSQVPFGPGYTF
TRBV6-5	TRBJ1-1	-	TRBD1	TGTGCCAGCAGTTACGGACAGGGGAACACTGAAGCTTTCTTT	CASSYGQGNTEAFF
TRBV28	TRBJ1-2	-	-	TGTGCCAGCAGTTTAGGAGGGAGCGATGGCTACACCTTC	CASSLGGSDGYTF
TRBV4-2	TRBJ2-1	-	TRBD1	TGTGCCAGCAGCCTCCCGGACAGGGCCTCCTACAATGAGCAGTTCTTC	CASSLPDRASYNEQFF
TRBV9	TRBJ2-7	few	-	TGTGCCAGCAGCGGGTCGAAAGGGGACTTCTACGAGCAGTACTTC	CASSGSKGDFYEQYF
TRBV7-9	TRBJ2-2	-	-	TGTGCCAGCAGCTTAGCGTTGAGTAGCGGGGAGCTGTTTTTT	CASSLALSSGELFF
TRBV19	TRBJ2-3	-	TRBD1	TGTGCCAGTACTCCGACAGGGGAGGCAGATACGCAGTATTTT	CASTPTGEADTQYF
TRBV11-2	TRBJ1-2	-	-	TGTGCCAGCAGCTCCTACAGGGATGGCTACACCTTC	CASSSYRDGYTF
TRBV6-5	TRBJ2-2	-	-	TGTGCCAACTTAGGGGGCACCGGGGAGCTGTTTTTT	CANLGGTGELFF
TRBV27	TRBJ2-1	-	-	TGTGCCAGCAATATAGCGGAGGGCCTATCCTACAATGAGCAGTTCTTC	CASNIAEGLSYNEQFF